The source of this TCR beta chain is a study of PD-1 blockade in classical Hodgkin lymphoma. The protocol was immunoSEQ multiplex PCR, while the TCRdb copy is restricted to in-frame clones and leaves out a portion. Of thousands of clones in the sample, around 77% were seen once. Relapses following autologous stem cell transplantation were seen in all patients, with brentuximab vedotin exposure varying. Out of thawed PBMCs, magnetic negative selection purified CD4+ T cells. V was clipped by 6 bases and J by 6 bases; unmatched bases: 5. Germline-derived CDR1 and CDR2 are MNHEY and SVGAGI. The CDR3 is 13 residues long.

V and J are TRBV6-5 and TRBJ1-5; TRBD1 matches at 7 bases. The specimen was CD4+ T cells from blood, collected at baseline. The receptor was derived from a human donor with classical Hodgkin lymphoma. The chain's CDR3 is CASRPDRVQPQHF. The DNA of the CDR3 is TGTGCCAGCAGGCCCGACAGGGTTCAGCCCCAGCATTTT.